This passage covers 19 T cell receptor beta chains from one sample sequenced in a study of T-cell memory formation after mild COVID-19. MiXCR, run by TCRdb on the 5' RACE reads, gives a single entry per CDR3 protein. The profile shows approximately 340,000 distinct CDR3 sequences, roughly 15% of them singletons. The sequenced material came from PBMCs or a T cell subset sorted from them (not recorded which). Receptors originate from a man between 18 and 29 years old who had mild COVID-19 (a few samples of this study predate the infection). Cell type and time point are not known.

The chain couples TRBV20-1 to TRBJ2-1, with D possibly matching TRBD2 (6 bases). The CDR3 runs 13 residues. Trimming shortened V by 8 bases and J by 4 bases, and 15 bases separated the two germline ends. The germline CDR1 and CDR2 sequences are DFQATT and SNEGSKA (reference sequence). DNA of the CDR3: TGCAGTACGCCTAGCGCGCGATACAATGAGCAGTTCTTC. Its translation: CSTPSARYNEQFF.

This chain joins TRBV6-5 and TRBJ2-4; either TRBD1 or TRBD2 may fit D (5 bases each). Germline-derived CDR1 and CDR2 are MNHEY and SVGAGI. The CDR3 extends over 13 amino acids. Between the trimmed V and J ends, which lost 7 bases and 5 bases, there was a span of 12 bases. The CDR3: CASTRTGQNIQYF. The CDR3 nucleotides read TGTGCCAGCACTCGGACGGGACAAAACATTCAGTACTTC.

The chain joins TRBV7-9 to TRBJ2-1; D remains ambiguous. The CDR3 length is 13 residues. Trimming stripped 1 base from V and 8 bases from J, with 9 bases between. Germline V gene data show CDR1 as SEHNR and CDR2 as FQNEAQ (reference sequence). Here the CDR3 reads CASSLVAVDEQFF. CDR3 DNA sequence: TGTGCCAGCAGCTTAGTTGCGGTCGATGAGCAGTTCTTC.

This clonotype has more than one count but fewer than ten. This chain uses TRBV23-1 with TRBJ2-2; D may be TRBD1 (6 bases). TRBV23-1 is marked as an open reading frame, function uncertain. Trimming cost V 5 bases and J 1 base, with 11 bases left between them. This CDR3 has 15 amino acids. The CDR3 region is CASSISTGNTGELFF. The CDR3, as DNA: TGCGCCAGCAGTATTTCGACAGGGAACACCGGGGAGCTGTTTTTT.

The V gene is TRBV7-2, the J gene TRBJ2-3; 12 bases map to TRBD2. Trimming took 5 bases from V and 1 from J; bases not matched to a gene: 10. The germline V gene encodes CDR1 SGHTA and CDR2 FQGNSA. This CDR3 comprises 18 residues. The CDR3 region has the DNA TGTGCCAGCAGCCGGACCCTACTAGCGGGGGGACGCACAGATACGCAGTATTTT. Amino acid sequence: CASSRTLLAGGRTDTQYF.

In its sample, this clonotype was seen a few times. CDR3 bases: TGCGCCAGCAGCCCAGACAGAGCAGGGCCGACTGGAAACACCATATATTTT. It codes for CASSPDRAGPTGNTIYF. V gene TRBV5-1 combines with J gene TRBJ1-3; weak D call: TRBD1 (5 bases). V dropped 4 bases and J dropped 2 bases, with 19 bases sitting between them. This CDR3 has 17 amino acids. The germline gives CDR1 SGHRS, CDR2 YFSETQ. The full variable domain, rest sourced from reference TRBV5-1 and TRBJ1-3, is KAGVTQTPRYLIKTRGQQVTLSCSPISGHRSVSWYQQTPGQGLQFLFEYFSETQRNKGNFPGRFSGRQFSNSRSEMNVSTLELGDSALYLCASSPDRAGPTGNTIYFGEGSWLTVV.

The V gene is TRBV6-2 or TRBV6-3, the J gene TRBJ2-1; TRBD1 agrees at 10 bases. Germline V gene data show CDR1 as MNHEY and CDR2 as SVGEGT. This CDR3 is 13 amino acids long. The V gene end was trimmed by 7 bases and the J gene end by 6 bases; junction bases not matched to a gene: 3. The CDR3 region has the DNA TGTGCCAGCACTGGGACAGGGGTCAATGAGCAGTTCTTC. Translation: CASTGTGVNEQFF.

The chain links TRBV19 to TRBJ1-1, with TRBD1 identical over 7 bases. The germline V gene encodes CDR1 LNHDA and CDR2 SQIVND (reference sequence). Trimming took 4 bases from V and 8 from J; bases not matched to a gene: 7. The CDR3 has 13 amino acids. DNA for the CDR3: TGTGCCAGTAGTACCCGACAGGGATCAGAAGCTTTCTTT. It translates to CASSTRQGSEAFF.

This clonotype was seen at least ten times. The chain recombines TRBV27 with TRBJ2-7, with 7 bases matching TRBD2. V dropped 2 bases and J dropped 5; count of bases not matched to a gene: 9. This CDR3 is built from 15 residues. Germline V gene lookup returns CDR1 MNHEY and CDR2 SMNVEV (reference sequence). The CDR3 loop is CASSLRPGGLDEQYF. The CDR3 DNA is TGTGCCAGCAGTTTAAGACCGGGGGGTTTGGACGAGCAGTACTTC.

The chain recombines TRBV14 with TRBJ2-1; weak D call: TRBD1 (6 bases). The CDR3 extends over 16 amino acids. The V end lost 2 bases, the J end lost 3 bases, and 14 bases lay between the germline ends. Germline V gene sequence: CDR1 SGHDN, CDR2 FVKESK. CDR3 coding DNA: TGTGCCAGCAGCCAAACCACAGGGCAGTTCTACAATGAGCAGTTCTTC. This encodes CASSQTTGQFYNEQFF.

The chain couples TRBV21-1 to TRBJ2-3; TRBD1 is the table's D call, not checked against the DNA. TRBV21-1 is a pseudogene. The CDR3 totals 16 residues. Here the CDR3 DNA reads TGTGCCAGCAGCAAAGCGTCAGGGTCTAGCACAGATACGCAGTATTTT. Translated: CASSKASGSSTDTQYF.

CDR3: CATRRDRETDTQYF. DNA of the CDR3: TGTGCCACTAGGAGGGACAGGGAGACAGATACGCAGTATTTT. This rearrangement joins TRBV6-2 or TRBV6-3 to TRBJ2-3; the match to TRBD1 covers 9 bases. Germline values: CDR1 MNHEY, CDR2 SVGEGT. CDR3 length: 14 residues. The V and J ends lost 10 bases and 3 bases, in that order; junction bases with no gene match: 8.

This sequence joins TRBV6-5 and TRBJ1-6; D remains unclear. Germline V lookup: CDR1 MNHEY, CDR2 SVGAGI. The CDR3 extends over 15 amino acids. The V end was cut by 0 bases, the J end by 7 bases, with 10 bases between. CDR3 sequence: CASSYSGRRNSPLHF. The CDR3 DNA reads TGTGCCAGCAGTTACTCTGGACGTCGGAATTCACCCCTCCACTTT.

This sequence joins TRBV7-2 and TRBJ1-6; possibly TRBD1 for D (5 bases). CDR1 is SGHTA, CDR2 FQGNSA, per germline. V was cut by 0 bases and J by 0 bases, with 12 bases left in between. CDR3 length: 18 residues. As DNA, the CDR3 is TGTGCCAGCAGCTTAGCTCCACAGGCGAGCTCCTATAATTCACCCCTCCACTTT. Its translation is CASSLAPQASSYNSPLHF. Combining the CDR3 with reference TRBV7-2 and TRBJ1-6 gives the whole variable domain GAGVSQSPSNKVTEKGKDVELRCDPISGHTALYWYRQSLGQGLEFLIYFQGNSAPDKSGLPSDRFSAERTGGSVSTLTIQRTQQEDSAVYLCASSLAPQASSYNSPLHFGNGTRLTVT.

This clonotype turned up a few times. V usage is TRBV28 and J usage is TRBJ1-4; D not resolved. The V end was cut by 10 bases, the J end by 0 bases, with 15 bases between. This CDR3 region has 15 residues. CDR1 and CDR2 (germline): MDHEN, SYDVKM. CDR3: CAIRGPGATNEKLFF. DNA of the CDR3: TGTGCCATAAGAGGTCCCGGGGCAACTAATGAAAAACTGTTTTTT.

The V gene is TRBV11-2, the J gene TRBJ2-3; no clear D gene. The CDR3 is 16 amino acids. Germline V gene lookup returns CDR1 SGHAT and CDR2 FQNNGV. Trimming removed 0 bases at V and 0 bases at J, with 10 bases between. CDR3 in amino acids: CASSLETSTSTDTQYF. CDR3 coding DNA: TGTGCCAGCAGCTTAGAGACTTCTACTAGCACAGATACGCAGTATTTT.

A few counts support this clonotype. The chain joins TRBV4-2 to TRBJ1-2; 9 positions match TRBD1. CDR3 length: 17 amino acids. The germline gives CDR1 LGHNA, CDR2 YNFKEQ. Trimming at V came to 0 bases and at J to 8 bases, leaving 13 bases not matched to a gene. CDR3 bases: TGTGCCAGCAGCCAAGATCCACCGATGGGACAGGGAATAGGCTACACCTTC. This encodes CASSQDPPMGQGIGYTF.

The chain recombines TRBV25-1 with TRBJ2-3; 8 bases fit TRBD1. V shed 5 bases and J 2 bases; nucleotides not matched to a gene: 9. This CDR3 has 16 residues. Per germline, CDR1 MGHDK and CDR2 SYGVNS. The CDR3 DNA reads as TGTGCCAGCAGTACCTCGGACAGGGTTTCCACAGATACGCAGTATTTT. Translated: CASSTSDRVSTDTQYF.

The V and J genes are TRBV6-5 and TRBJ2-7, with a tentative D call TRBD2 (7 bases). Trimming pared 6 bases from V and 2 bases from J, leaving 14 bases between. The CDR3 has 14 residues. In germline, CDR1 is MNHEY, CDR2 SVGAGI. CDR3 sequence (DNA): TGTGCCAGCAGGCGGGGGACAACTACCTACGAGCAGTACTTC. Translating it yields CASRRGTTTYEQYF.